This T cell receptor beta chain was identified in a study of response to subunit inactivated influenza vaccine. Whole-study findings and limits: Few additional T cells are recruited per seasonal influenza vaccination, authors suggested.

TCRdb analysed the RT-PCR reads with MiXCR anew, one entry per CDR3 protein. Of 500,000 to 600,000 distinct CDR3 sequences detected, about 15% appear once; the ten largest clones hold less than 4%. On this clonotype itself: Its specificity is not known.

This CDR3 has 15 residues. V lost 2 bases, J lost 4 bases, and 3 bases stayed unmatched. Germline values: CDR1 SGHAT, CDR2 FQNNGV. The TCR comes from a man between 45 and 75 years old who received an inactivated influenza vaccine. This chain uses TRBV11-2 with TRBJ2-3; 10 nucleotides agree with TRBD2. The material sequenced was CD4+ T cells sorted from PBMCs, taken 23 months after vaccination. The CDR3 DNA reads TGTGCCAGCAGCTTAATCCTAGCGGGAGCAGATACGCAGTATTTT. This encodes CASSLILAGADTQYF.